This TCR beta chain was observed in a study of T cell repertoires in cytomegalovirus infection. Whole-study context: Matching HLA type and CMV infection were both indicated by public TCR beta signatures. Whole-study findings and limits: Dominating the ex vivo response were HLA-C-restricted CMV-specific TCR beta clonotypes.

The CDR3 has 14 residues. Germline V gives CDR1 SGHAT, CDR2 FQNNGV. V lost 1 base and J lost 10, with 14 bases in between. TCRdb reanalysed the reads using MiXCR and keeps one entry per CDR3 protein. The sample yields 200,000 to 300,000 distinct CDR3 sequences, 9.1% seen once. Of note for this clonotype: Its matching antigen is unknown.

This TCR was recovered from a human donor in good health (CMV status not recorded). Some clones in this sample may be carry-over from other donors' samples. The sequencing sample was made of PBMCs. The chain recombines TRBV11-2 with TRBJ1-5; D is uncertain. The CDR3 reads CASSLGPGNEPQHF. CDR3 DNA sequence: TGTGCCAGCAGCTTAGGGCCGGGAAATGAACCCCAGCATTTT.